Shown below are 30 T cell receptor beta chains from a single sample sequenced in a study of T cells in Graves' hyperthyroidism and ophthalmopathy. RNA transcripts yielded amplified TCR beta CDR3 regions. During a first-round RT-PCR of the TCR CDR3, the HTBI primer set was used. TCRdb passed the multiplex PCR reads through MiXCR, listing each CDR3 protein once. The repertoire holds over 45,000 distinct CDR3 sequences, with approximately 48% as singletons. Material: blood. Source of these receptors: a woman between 50 and 59 years old with Graves' ophthalmopathy.

The rearrangement uses TRBV20-1 and TRBJ2-7; a possible D gene is TRBD2 (6 bases). Trimming cost V 6 bases and J 2 bases, with 17 bases left between them. From germline, CDR1 is DFQATT and CDR2 SNEGSKA (reference sequence). This CDR3 spans 14 amino acids. Here the CDR3 reads CSAMAGTVAYEQYF. In DNA form, the CDR3 reads TGCAGTGCCATGGCGGGGACTGTCGCCTACGAGCAGTACTTC.

The chain links TRBV29-1 to TRBJ1-1; possible D gene TRBD1, 5 bases. The germline CDR1 and CDR2 sequences are SQVTM and ANQGSEA. The CDR3 spans 12 residues. V lost 0 bases and J lost 4, with 6 bases in between. The CDR3 coding sequence is TGCAGCGTTGAAGAGGGGGGCACTGAAGCTTTCTTT. Its translation: CSVEEGGTEAFF.

The chain joins TRBV6-2 or TRBV6-3 to TRBJ1-5; D gene unclear. Germline CDR1 is MNHEY and CDR2 is SVGEGT. V was shortened by 0 bases and J by 14 bases, with 8 bases between the two germline ends. This CDR3 region has 11 residues. CDR3 amino acids: CASSYSRSEHF. CDR3 nucleotides: TGTGCCAGCAGTTACTCTAGGTCCGAGCATTTT.

This clonotype was counted ten times or more. The chain joins TRBV6-1 to TRBJ1-3; D gene unclear. The CDR3 runs to 12 residues. V shed 8 bases and J shed 0 bases, with 5 bases lying between them. CDR1 is MNHNS and CDR2 is SASEGT in the germline V gene. DNA for the CDR3: TGTGCCAGCGGGCACTCTGGAAACACCATATATTTT. Amino acids: CASGHSGNTIYF.

This clonotype appeared many times. This rearrangement joins TRBV4-2 to TRBJ1-4, with D uncertain. The CDR3 runs 13 residues. CDR1 LGHNA and CDR2 YNFKEQ come from the germline V gene. Trimming removed 0 bases from V and 5 bases from J, with 4 bases in between. CDR3 in amino acids: CASSQDPNEKLFF. As DNA, the CDR3 is TGTGCCAGCAGCCAAGATCCCAATGAAAAACTGTTTTTT.

The chain links TRBV19 to TRBJ2-7; 10 nucleotides align to TRBD1. The ends lost 6 bases at V and 3 bases at J; junction bases unmatched: 8. This CDR3 contains 15 residues. Germline lookup yields CDR1 LNHDA and CDR2 SQIVND (reference sequence). CDR3 DNA: TGTGCCAGTAGGAAAGCGGACAGGGGGTTCTACGAGCAGTACTTC. It encodes CASRKADRGFYEQYF.

The chain combines TRBV7-8 with TRBJ1-5; D may be TRBD1 (5 bases). CDR1 is SGHVS and CDR2 is FQNEAQ in the germline V gene. V shed 9 bases and J shed 11 bases, with 26 bases lying between them. The CDR3 sequence is 15 residues long. In nucleotides, the CDR3 is TGTGCCAGTAGCATCAATCGGGGGATAGGAGAGACCCAGCATTTT. Its protein is CASSINRGIGETQHF.

A note on this clonotype: One end of the junction is discordant with germline, which a read error may explain. The chain recombines TRBV7-2 with TRBJ2-5; a weak D match, TRBD2 (7 bases). CDR1 SGHTA and CDR2 FQGNSA come from the germline V gene. CDR3 length equals 17 residues. The CDR3 spells CASSLRGASTLKETQCF. As DNA, the CDR3 is TGTGCCAGCAGCTTACGGGGGGCAAGCACCTTGAAAGAGACCCAGTGCTTC. Based on the CDR3 plus reference TRBV7-2 and TRBJ2-5, the full variable domain is GAGVSQSPSNKVTEKGKDVELRCDPISGHTALYWYRQSLGQGLEFLIYFQGNSAPDKSGLPSDRFSAERTGGSVSTLTIQRTQQEDSAVYLCASSLRGASTLKETQCFGPGTRLLVL.

In this sample, this clonotype turned up many times. A much larger clone sits a single nucleotide away, making a read error possible. The chain carries TRBV2 and TRBJ2-7, with 9 bases that match TRBD1. Germline assignment: CDR1 SNHLY and CDR2 FYNNEI. Trimming at V came to 7 bases and at J to 4 bases, leaving 8 bases not matched to a gene. The CDR3 totals 14 residues. CDR3 protein: CASNLDRGGYEQYF. The DNA of the CDR3 is TGTGCCAGCAACCTCGACAGGGGGGGGTACGAGCAGTACTTC.

This rearrangement joins TRBV29-1 to TRBJ2-7; D is uncertain. CDR1 and CDR2 (germline): SQVTM, ANQGSEA. The CDR3 loop spans 14 amino acids. Between the trimmed V and J ends, which lost 8 bases and 3 bases, there was a span of 20 bases. In DNA form, the CDR3 reads TGCAGCCTATGCCCGCCAGAGTCGAACTACGAGCAGTACTTC. This sequence encodes CSLCPPESNYEQYF.

This clonotype was picked up many times. V usage is TRBV27 and J usage is TRBJ1-2; weak D call: TRBD1 (5 bases). CDR3 length: 13 amino acids. Per the germline V gene, CDR1 is MNHEY and CDR2 is SMNVEV (reference sequence). Trimming cost V 3 bases and J 4 bases, with 9 bases left between them. CDR3 region: CASSFDRSYGYTF. The CDR3 DNA reads TGTGCCAGCAGTTTTGACAGATCCTATGGCTACACCTTC.

This clonotype is a singleton in its sample. V gene TRBV18 combines with J gene TRBJ2-2, with TRBD2 matching 7 bases. The V gene end was trimmed by 8 bases and the J gene end by 3 bases; junction bases not matched to a gene: 6. Germline V gene sequence: CDR1 KGHSH, CDR2 LQKENI. The CDR3 is 14 residues long. CDR3 region: CASTLAEDTGELFF. CDR3 DNA sequence: TGTGCCAGCACGCTAGCGGAGGACACCGGGGAGCTGTTTTTT.

This clonotype was seen many times. The J gene is TRBJ2-3, the V gene TRBV7-2; 7 bases are a match to TRBD1. After removal of 5 bases from V and 3 bases from J, the junction contained 5 bases not matched to a gene. Per germline, CDR1 SGHTA and CDR2 FQGNSA. The CDR3 loop spans 14 amino acids. DNA for the CDR3: TGTGCCAGCAGCATCGGGACAGCTACAGATACGCAGTATTTT. This codes for CASSIGTATDTQYF.

V usage is TRBV5-1 and J usage is TRBJ1-2; no clear D gene. There are 14 residues in the CDR3. Trimming shortened V by 0 bases and J by 7 bases, and 13 bases separated the two germline ends. The V gene's germline CDR1 is SGHRS and CDR2 YFSETQ. CDR3 in amino acids: CASSLARVNTGYTF. The CDR3 DNA reads as TGCGCCAGCAGCTTGGCGCGGGTGAACACTGGCTACACCTTC.

Remarks on this clonotype: Its ends do not fully match the called genes, so a read error is possible. The V and J genes are TRBV5-1 and TRBJ2-3, with D possibly being TRBD1 (6 bases). Germline V gene lookup returns CDR1 SGHRS and CDR2 YFSETQ. The CDR3 runs to 15 residues. The CDR3 coding sequence is TGCGCCAGCAGGTTGGGGGCTCGTTCCACAGATACGCAGTATTTT. Protein product: CASRLGARSTDTQYF. The entire variable domain, with the rest obtained from reference TRBV5-1 and TRBJ2-3, is as follows: KAGVTQTPRYLIKTRGQQVTLSCSPISGHRSVSWYQQTPGQGLQFLFEYFSETQRNKGNFPGRFSGRQFSNSRSEMNVSTLELGDSALYLCASRLGARSTDTQYFGPGTRLTVL.

In its sample, this clonotype was seen many times. The chain carries TRBV7-2 and TRBJ1-3; D remains unclear. The CDR3 contains 13 residues. V lost 2 bases, J lost 3 bases, and 5 bases lay in between. Per germline, CDR1 SGHTA and CDR2 FQGNSA. The CDR3 DNA sequence: TGTGCCAGCAGCTTAAAAAGTGGAAACACCATATATTTT. Translating gives CASSLKSGNTIYF.

V and J are TRBV19 and TRBJ2-7; 7 bases map to TRBD2. Trimming cost V 5 bases and J 6 bases; bases outside gene matches: 7. The germline gives CDR1 LNHDA, CDR2 SQIVND (reference sequence). The CDR3 loop spans 13 amino acids. The CDR3 coding sequence is TGTGCCAGTAGTTATACGGGAGGAGTCGAGCAGTACTTC. It is translated as CASSYTGGVEQYF.

The chain recombines TRBV7-2 with TRBJ2-7; D unresolved. V was pared by 6 bases and J by 6 bases, with 15 bases between. This CDR3 is 13 amino acids long. Germline loops: CDR1 SGHTA, CDR2 FQGNSA. In nucleotides, the CDR3 is TGTGCCAGCAGTCCGGACGTGTCCGCCGAGCAGTACTTC. Amino acids: CASSPDVSAEQYF.

The chain is built from TRBV29-1 and TRBJ2-5; TRBD1 agrees at 7 bases. With V trimmed by 5 bases and J by 2 bases, 8 bases remained unmatched. Per germline, CDR1 SQVTM and CDR2 ANQGSEA. This CDR3 is built from 14 residues. CDR3 DNA: TGCAGCGTTCGCACCTCAGGGGGACAAGAGACCCAGTACTTC. Its protein is CSVRTSGGQETQYF.

This clonotype was seen many times. The V gene is TRBV2, the J gene TRBJ2-7, with 9 bases lining up with TRBD1. Losses at the gene ends were 4 bases for V and 3 bases for J; bases not matched to a gene: 7. The CDR3 has 15 amino acids. The germline CDR1 and CDR2 sequences are SNHLY and FYNNEI. The CDR3 DNA reads TGTGCCAGCAGTGCCGACAGGGGGAATTTCTACGAGCAGTACTTC. This translates into CASSADRGNFYEQYF.

This clonotype was observed many times. The chain carries TRBV19 and TRBJ2-1; D uncertain. This CDR3 is built from 17 residues. V was pared by 3 bases and J by 8 bases, with 23 bases between. Germline lookup yields CDR1 LNHDA and CDR2 SQIVND (reference sequence). The CDR3 loop is CASSIRGASEVTDEQFF. The CDR3 DNA sequence: TGTGCCAGTAGTATCCGTGGCGCCTCCGAGGTTACCGATGAGCAGTTCTTC.

Details on this clonotype: This likely comes from a read error, as the CDR3 has no conserved phenylalanine or tryptophan at its end. It is unclear where the CDR3 begins or ends on the DNA, so no DNA is shown, and the CDR3 is as TCRdb lists it. The chain has TRBV10-3 and TRBJ2-7; TRBD1, the table's D call, lacks a check against the DNA. Per the germline V gene, CDR1 is ENHRY and CDR2 is SYGVKD. From its first to its last residue, the CDR3 has 8 amino acids. The CDR3 sequence: CAISEPNR.

This clonotype appeared a single time. The junction departs from germline at one end; a sequencing error may be responsible. The gene calls are TRBV11-2 and TRBJ1-3; D ambiguous. The CDR3 runs to 13 residues. Germline assignment: CDR1 SGHAT and CDR2 FQNNGV. The CDR3 DNA follows: TGTGCCAGCAAGGTGTCCTCTAGAAACACCATACATTTT. Its translation: CASKVSSRNTIHF.

The chain recombines TRBV2 with TRBJ2-7; 11 nucleotides agree with TRBD1. The CDR3 covers 16 residues. V trimming: 5 bases; J trimming: 2 bases; junction bases outside the gene matches: 8. CDR1 and CDR2 (germline): SNHLY, FYNNEI. The CDR3 DNA sequence: TGTGCCAGCAGTCACAGTCCGGGACAGGGGGCCTACGAGCAGTACTTC. It specifies CASSHSPGQGAYEQYF. The full variable domain, with the rest looked up from reference TRBV2 and TRBJ2-7, is EPEVTQTPSHQVTQMGQEVILRCVPISNHLYFYWYRQILGQKVEFLVSFYNNEISEKSEIFDDQFSVERPDGSNFTLKIRSTKLEDSAMYFCASSHSPGQGAYEQYFGPGTRLTVT.

This clonotype was observed many times. The chain links TRBV6-6 to TRBJ2-7, with no clear D. The CDR3 is 13 amino acids. V lost 0 bases, J lost 5 bases, and 8 bases lay in between. In germline, CDR1 is MNHNY, CDR2 SVGAGI (reference sequence). CDR3 bases: TGTGCCAGCAGTTACTCGTGGGTTAACGAGCAGTACTTC. It is translated as CASSYSWVNEQYF.

This clonotype was detected ten times or more. The rearrangement uses TRBV7-9 and TRBJ1-2; maybe TRBD1 (6 bases). From germline, CDR1 is SEHNR and CDR2 FQNEAQ (reference sequence). The V end was cut by 5 bases, the J end by 4 bases, with 20 bases between. The CDR3 loop spans 16 amino acids. The CDR3, as DNA: TGTGCCAGCAGCCCTATTAACCGGGACAATGGCTATGGCTACACCTTC. Amino acid sequence: CASSPINRDNGYGYTF.

As regards this clonotype: Lacking the conserved final phenylalanine or tryptophan, this CDR3 likely reflects a read error. This rearrangement joins TRBV7-2 to TRBJ1-1, with D unclear. V was pared by 0 bases and J by 5 bases, with 10 bases between. Looked up from germline, CDR1 is SGHTA and CDR2 is FQGNSA. This CDR3 region has 14 residues. CDR3 DNA: TGTGCCAGCAGCTTAGCGAGTACAAGGACTGAAGCTTTCTTG. Protein product: CASSLASTRTEAFL.

Notes on this clonotype: The junction departs from the called germline gene at one end, perhaps through a read error. The genes are TRBV7-9 and TRBJ1-4; 7 positions agree with TRBD1. The CDR3 contains 14 residues. Germline lookup yields CDR1 SEHNR and CDR2 FQNEAQ (reference sequence). The CDR3 reads CASNLVGTAEKLFF. The CDR3, as DNA: TGTGCCAGCAACTTAGTTGGGACAGCTGAAAAGCTGTTTTTT.

In the case of this clonotype: A much larger clone differs from this one at a single base, so this may be a read error. The chain recombines TRBV30 with TRBJ2-7, with D unresolved. Trimming shortened V by 5 bases and J by 0 bases, and 8 bases separated the two germline ends. There are 12 residues in the CDR3. Per germline, CDR1 GTSNPN and CDR2 SVGIG (reference sequence). The CDR3: CAWQRGSYEQYF. The CDR3 DNA is TGTGCCTGGCAACGCGGCTCCTACGAGCAGTACTTC.

On this clonotype: A much larger clone is a single base away; this may be a read error. The chain recombines TRBV3-1 with TRBJ1-6; D is unresolved. This CDR3 is built from 14 residues. Trimming took off 1 base at V and 11 bases at J, with 12 bases between the two ends. Germline-derived CDR1 and CDR2 are LGHDT and YNNKEL (reference sequence). The CDR3 region has the DNA TGTGCCAGCAGCCAAGGGACCGGGAATCCACCCCTCCACTTT. This sequence encodes CASSQGTGNPPLHF.